The rows below give T cell receptor beta chains drawn from one sample of a study of T cells after yellow fever vaccination. TCRdb reprocessed the 5' RACE reads via MiXCR and lists one record per CDR3 protein. The sample has fewer than 350,000 distinct CDR3 sequences, over 8% seen once. The source material was PBMCs, sampled on the day of the first yellow fever vaccination. Receptor source: a man younger than 35 who received the YFV17D yellow fever vaccine. The CDR3 runs from the conserved cysteine through the conserved F or W. The D gene is left open where the match is weak. Expanded clones are given a class, and other clones once, few, many or no size at all.

j_gene	v_gene	d_gene	abundance	CDR3aa	CDR3nt
TRBJ1-2	TRBV5-5	TRBD1	-	CASSPRGQGNYGYTF	TGTGCCAGCAGCCCCAGGGGACAGGGAAACTATGGCTACACCTTC
TRBJ2-6	TRBV4-1	TRBD1	few	CASSPAPLTGAPSGANVLTF	TGCGCCAGCAGCCCCGCTCCTCTGACAGGGGCCCCCTCTGGGGCCAACGTCCTGACTTTC
TRBJ2-7	TRBV9	TRBD2	-	CASSVTSGPYEQYF	TGTGCCAGCAGCGTTACTAGCGGGCCCTACGAGCAGTACTTC
TRBJ1-6	TRBV7-9	-	few	CASSPMGGDSPLHF	TGTGCCAGCAGCCCCATGGGGGGCGATTCACCCCTCCACTTT
TRBJ2-5	TRBV11-2	TRBD2	few	CASSRTSVQETQYF	TGTGCCAGCAGCCGGACTAGCGTACAAGAGACCCAGTACTTC
TRBJ2-5	TRBV24-1	TRBD2	-	CATSVGGGASLTQYF	TGTGCCACCAGTGTAGGCGGGGGGGCTTCACTGACCCAGTACTTC
TRBJ2-7	TRBV11-2	TRBD1	-	CASSIATGLKVYEQYF	TGTGCCAGCAGCATAGCGACAGGGCTAAAAGTTTACGAGCAGTACTTC
TRBJ1-5	TRBV10-2	-	few	CASSAVPTPQHF	TGCGCCAGCAGTGCGGTTCCAACGCCCCAGCATTTT
TRBJ2-1	TRBV12-3/TRBV12-4	TRBD2	-	CASSFWWGMRGAGNEQFF	TGTGCCAGCAGTTTTTGGTGGGGGATGCGGGGGGCAGGGAATGAGCAGTTCTTC
TRBJ1-2	TRBV11-2	TRBD1	-	CASSLDGGTGAYGYTF	TGTGCCAGCAGCTTAGATGGGGGGACAGGGGCCTATGGCTACACCTTC
TRBJ1-1	TRBV7-9	TRBD1	few	CASSLGDRASTEAFF	TGTGCCAGCAGCTTAGGAGACAGGGCCAGCACTGAAGCTTTCTTT
TRBJ2-3	TRBV20-1	TRBD2	-	CSARLAGGAILTDTQYF	TGCAGTGCTAGACTAGCGGGGGGGGCTATCCTCACAGATACGCAGTATTTT
TRBJ2-4	TRBV20-1	TRBD2	many	CSAASLAGGSGTKNIQYF	TGCAGTGCGGCATCTCTAGCGGGGGGAAGTGGGACCAAAAACATTCAGTACTTC
TRBJ1-5	TRBV20-1	-	-	CSARGTIRNQPQHF	TGCAGTGCTAGAGGGACGATACGGAATCAGCCCCAGCATTTT
TRBJ2-7	TRBV5-5	TRBD1	-	CASSRIPGQGYEQYF	TGTGCCAGCAGCCGAATTCCGGGACAGGGTTACGAGCAGTACTTC
TRBJ2-1	TRBV12-3/TRBV12-4	TRBD2	few	CASTLGGGAGVNEQFF	TGTGCCAGCACCCTAGGCGGGGGGGCGGGGGTCAATGAGCAGTTCTTC
TRBJ2-3	TRBV12-3/TRBV12-4	-	many	CASSPLRGRGTDTQYF	TGTGCCAGCAGTCCTCTCAGGGGAAGGGGCACAGATACGCAGTATTTT
TRBJ2-5	TRBV18	-	few	CASFSSGGKETQYF	TGTGCCAGCTTCAGCAGTGGGGGAAAAGAGACCCAGTACTTC
TRBJ2-6	TRBV7-2	TRBD1	few	CASSSVGTGSGANVLTF	TGTGCCAGCAGCTCCGTAGGGACAGGCTCTGGGGCCAACGTCCTGACTTTC
TRBJ1-5	TRBV20-1	-	-	CSCQSGGRGNQPQHF	TGCAGCTGCCAGTCCGGGGGAAGAGGCAATCAGCCCCAGCATTTT
TRBJ2-5	TRBV5-4	TRBD2	-	CASSSGEGRGGLFQETQYF	TGTGCCAGCAGCTCGGGTGAAGGGCGGGGGGGCCTATTCCAAGAGACCCAGTACTTC